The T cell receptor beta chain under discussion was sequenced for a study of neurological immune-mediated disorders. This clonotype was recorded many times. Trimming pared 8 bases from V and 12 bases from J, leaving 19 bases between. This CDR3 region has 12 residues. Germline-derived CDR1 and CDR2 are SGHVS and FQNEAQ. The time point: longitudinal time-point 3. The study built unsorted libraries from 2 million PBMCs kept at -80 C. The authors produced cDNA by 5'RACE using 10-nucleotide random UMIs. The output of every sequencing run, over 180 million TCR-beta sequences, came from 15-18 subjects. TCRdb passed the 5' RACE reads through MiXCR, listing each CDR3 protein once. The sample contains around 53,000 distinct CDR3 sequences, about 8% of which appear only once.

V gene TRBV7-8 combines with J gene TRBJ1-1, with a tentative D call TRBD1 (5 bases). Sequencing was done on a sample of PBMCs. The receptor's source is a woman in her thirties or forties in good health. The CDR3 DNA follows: TGTGCCAGCGGGGTGTGGGGGGTTAAAACTTTCTTT. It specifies CASGVWGVKTFF.